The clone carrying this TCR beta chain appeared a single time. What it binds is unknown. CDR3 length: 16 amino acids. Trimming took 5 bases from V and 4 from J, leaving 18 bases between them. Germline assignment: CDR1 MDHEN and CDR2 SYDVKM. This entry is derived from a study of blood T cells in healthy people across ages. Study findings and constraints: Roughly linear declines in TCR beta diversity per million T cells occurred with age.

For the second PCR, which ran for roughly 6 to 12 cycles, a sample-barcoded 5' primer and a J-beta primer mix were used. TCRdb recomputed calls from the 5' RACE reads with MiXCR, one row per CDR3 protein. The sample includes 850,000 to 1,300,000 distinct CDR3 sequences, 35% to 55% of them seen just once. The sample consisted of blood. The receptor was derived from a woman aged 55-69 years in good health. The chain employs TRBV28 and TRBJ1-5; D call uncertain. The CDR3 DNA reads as TGTGCCAGCAGTCCCGCCGGAGCCAGCCGTAATCAGCCCCAGCATTTT. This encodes CASSPAGASRNQPQHF.